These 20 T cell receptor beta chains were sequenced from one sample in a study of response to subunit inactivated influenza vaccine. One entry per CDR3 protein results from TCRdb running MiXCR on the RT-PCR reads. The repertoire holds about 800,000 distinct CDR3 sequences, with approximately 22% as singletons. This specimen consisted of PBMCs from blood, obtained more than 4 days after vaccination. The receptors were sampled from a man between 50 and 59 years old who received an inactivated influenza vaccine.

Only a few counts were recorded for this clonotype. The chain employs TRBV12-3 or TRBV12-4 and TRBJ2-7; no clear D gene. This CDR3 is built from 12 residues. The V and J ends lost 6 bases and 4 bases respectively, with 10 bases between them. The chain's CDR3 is CASSFKGYEQYF. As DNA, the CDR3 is TGTGCCAGCAGCTTCAAGGGTTACGAGCAGTACTTC.

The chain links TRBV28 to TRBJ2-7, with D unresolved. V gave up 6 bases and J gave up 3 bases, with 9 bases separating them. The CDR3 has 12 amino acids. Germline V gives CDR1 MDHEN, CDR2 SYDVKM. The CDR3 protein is CASSFQDYEQYF. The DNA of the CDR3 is TGTGCCAGCAGCTTCCAGGACTACGAGCAGTACTTC.

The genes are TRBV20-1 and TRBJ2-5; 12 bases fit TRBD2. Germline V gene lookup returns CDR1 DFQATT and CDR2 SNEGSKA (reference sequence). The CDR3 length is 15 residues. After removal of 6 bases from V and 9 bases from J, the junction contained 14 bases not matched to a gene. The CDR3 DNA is TGCAGTGCCGGGAAGGTGGCTAGCGGGAGGGGGGCCCAGTACTTC. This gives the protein CSAGKVASGRGAQYF.

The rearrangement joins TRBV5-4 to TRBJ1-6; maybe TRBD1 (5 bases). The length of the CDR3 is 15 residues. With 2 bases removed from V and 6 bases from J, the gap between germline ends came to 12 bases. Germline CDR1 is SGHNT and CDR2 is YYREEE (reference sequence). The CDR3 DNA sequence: TGTGCCAGCAGCTTTGGTGAGACAGTTAATTCACCCCTCCACTTT. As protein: CASSFGETVNSPLHF.

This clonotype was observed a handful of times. The CDR3 region is CASSLFGEAEAFF. In DNA form, the CDR3 reads TGTGCCAGCAGCTTATTCGGGGAGGCTGAAGCTTTCTTT. This chain uses TRBV7-6 with TRBJ1-1; the D is unclear. Germline V lookup: CDR1 SGHVS, CDR2 FNYEAQ. CDR3 length equals 13 residues. Trimming took off 2 bases at V and 6 bases at J, with 10 bases between the two ends.

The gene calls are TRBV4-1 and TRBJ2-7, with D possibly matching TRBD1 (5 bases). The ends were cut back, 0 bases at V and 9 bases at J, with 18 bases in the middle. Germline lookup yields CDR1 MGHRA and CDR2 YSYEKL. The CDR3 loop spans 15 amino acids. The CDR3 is CASSQDQGSPFGQYF. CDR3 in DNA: TGCGCCAGCAGCCAAGATCAGGGATCTCCCTTTGGGCAGTACTTC.

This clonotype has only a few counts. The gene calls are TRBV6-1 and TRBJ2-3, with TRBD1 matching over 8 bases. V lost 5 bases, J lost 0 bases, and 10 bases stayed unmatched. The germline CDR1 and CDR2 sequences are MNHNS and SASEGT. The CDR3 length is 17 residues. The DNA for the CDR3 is TGTGCCAGCAGTCGCCCCAGGGGGCGATCTAGCACAGATACGCAGTATTTT. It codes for CASSRPRGRSSTDTQYF.

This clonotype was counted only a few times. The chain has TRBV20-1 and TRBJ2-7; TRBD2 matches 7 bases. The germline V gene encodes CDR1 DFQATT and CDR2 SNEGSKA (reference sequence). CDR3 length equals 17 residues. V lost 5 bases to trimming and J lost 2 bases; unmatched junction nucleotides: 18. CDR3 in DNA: TGCAGTGCTCCAATACGGAGACTAGCAGCAATACCCTACGAGCAGTACTTC. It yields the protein CSAPIRRLAAIPYEQYF.

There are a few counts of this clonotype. The CDR3 bases are TGTGCCAGCAGAACCGCCATGACAGAAGCAATGAACACCGGGGAGCTGTTTTTT. Translating gives CASRTAMTEAMNTGELFF. V is TRBV11-1 and J is TRBJ2-2; possible D gene TRBD1, 5 bases. The CDR3 extends over 18 amino acids. Trimming pared 6 bases from V and 1 base from J, leaving 21 bases between. Germline CDR1 is SGHAT and CDR2 is FQDESV (reference sequence).

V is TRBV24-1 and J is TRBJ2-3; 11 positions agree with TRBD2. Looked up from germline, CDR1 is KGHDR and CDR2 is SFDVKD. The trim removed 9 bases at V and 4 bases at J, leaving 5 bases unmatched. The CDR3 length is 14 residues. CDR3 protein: CATQLAGAPDTQYF. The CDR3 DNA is TGTGCCACCCAACTAGCGGGAGCACCAGATACGCAGTATTTT.

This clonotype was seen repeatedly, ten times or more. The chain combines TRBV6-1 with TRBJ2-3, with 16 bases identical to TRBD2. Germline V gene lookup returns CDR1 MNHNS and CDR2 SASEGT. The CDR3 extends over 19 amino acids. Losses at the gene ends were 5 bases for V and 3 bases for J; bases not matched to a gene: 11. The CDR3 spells CASSRTSGLAGGPTDTQYF. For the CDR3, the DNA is TGTGCCAGCAGTCGTACATCGGGACTAGCGGGAGGGCCGACAGATACGCAGTATTTT.

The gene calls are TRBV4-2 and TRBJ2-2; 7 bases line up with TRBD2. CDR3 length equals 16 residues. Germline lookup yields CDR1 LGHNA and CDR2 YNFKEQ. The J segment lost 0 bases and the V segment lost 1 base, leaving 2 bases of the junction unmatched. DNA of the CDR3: TGTGCCAGCAGCCAAGTCAGCGGGGCGAACACCGGGGAGCTGTTTTTT. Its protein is CASSQVSGANTGELFF.

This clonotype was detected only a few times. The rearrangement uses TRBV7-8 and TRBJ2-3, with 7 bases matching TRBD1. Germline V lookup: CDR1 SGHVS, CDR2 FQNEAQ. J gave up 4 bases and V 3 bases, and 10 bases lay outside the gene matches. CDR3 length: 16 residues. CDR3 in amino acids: CASSFETGTVSDTQYF. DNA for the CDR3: TGTGCCAGCAGCTTTGAGACAGGGACAGTTTCAGATACGCAGTATTTT.

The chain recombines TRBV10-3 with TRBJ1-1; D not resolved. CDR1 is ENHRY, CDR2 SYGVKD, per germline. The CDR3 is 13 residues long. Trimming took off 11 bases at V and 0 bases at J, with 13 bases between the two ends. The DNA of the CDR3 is TGTGCCGCGCGATTGGGGATGAACACTGAAGCTTTCTTT. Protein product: CAARLGMNTEAFF.

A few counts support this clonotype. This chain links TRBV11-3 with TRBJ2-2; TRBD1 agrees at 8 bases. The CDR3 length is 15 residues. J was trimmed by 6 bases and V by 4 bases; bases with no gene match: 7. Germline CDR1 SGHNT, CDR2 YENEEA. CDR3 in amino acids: CASSSDRGPAGELFF. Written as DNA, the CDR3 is TGTGCCAGCAGCTCCGACAGGGGACCGGCCGGGGAGCTGTTTTTT.

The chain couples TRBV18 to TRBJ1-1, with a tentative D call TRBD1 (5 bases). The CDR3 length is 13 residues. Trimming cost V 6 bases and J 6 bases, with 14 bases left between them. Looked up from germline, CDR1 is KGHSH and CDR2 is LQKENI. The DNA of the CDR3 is TGTGCCAGCTCCGACCGGGGCGGTGCTGAAGCTTTCTTT. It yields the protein CASSDRGGAEAFF.

CDR3 sequence reads: CASSLANGVSETQYF. The CDR3 DNA is TGTGCCAGCAGCTTGGCCAACGGGGTCAGTGAGACCCAGTACTTC. V is TRBV5-5 and J is TRBJ2-5, with D perhaps matching TRBD2 (5 bases). Germline V gives CDR1 SGHKS, CDR2 YYEKEE (reference sequence). Trimming removed 0 bases at V and 5 bases at J, with 14 bases between. There are 15 residues in the CDR3.

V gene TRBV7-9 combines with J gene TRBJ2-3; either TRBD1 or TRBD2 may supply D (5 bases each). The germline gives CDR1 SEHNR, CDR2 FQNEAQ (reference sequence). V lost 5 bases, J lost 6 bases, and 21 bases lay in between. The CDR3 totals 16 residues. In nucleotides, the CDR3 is TGTGCCAGCAGCCCCCGGGATGCCCCACACAGGGATACGCAGTATTTT. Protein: CASSPRDAPHRDTQYF.

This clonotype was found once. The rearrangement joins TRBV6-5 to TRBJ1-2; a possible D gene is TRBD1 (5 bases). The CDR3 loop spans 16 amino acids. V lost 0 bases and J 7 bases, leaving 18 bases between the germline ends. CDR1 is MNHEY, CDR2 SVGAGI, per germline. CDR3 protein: CASSYSRTYESSGYTF. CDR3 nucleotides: TGTGCCAGCAGTTACTCAAGGACATACGAGAGCTCTGGCTACACCTTC.

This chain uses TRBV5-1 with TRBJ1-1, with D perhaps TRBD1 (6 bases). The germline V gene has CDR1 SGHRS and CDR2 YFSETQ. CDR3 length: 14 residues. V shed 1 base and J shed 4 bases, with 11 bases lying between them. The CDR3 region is CASSLQGPATEAFF. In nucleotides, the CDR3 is TGCGCCAGCAGCTTGCAGGGGCCGGCCACTGAAGCTTTCTTT.